This TCR beta chain was sequenced for a study of CD8+CD57+ T cells in acquired aplastic anemia (dated by TCRdb to 2017 to 2018). About the study as a whole: On average, sorted CD4+ and CD8+ cells yielded 3.2 ug of extracted DNA, with a range of about 0.19 to 30 ug. Healthy donor samples averaged about 10 million reads for CD4+ and 11 million to 12 million for CD8+ cells.

This clonotype was recorded many times. Its recognized antigen is unknown. The junction and the germline gene differ at one end; a read error may be behind it. Overall results and qualifications from the work: Between patients and healthy controls, no significant difference in CD8+ Simpson's diversity was found (P=0.060). Around 30 CD8+ CDR3 sequences were shared between patients and controls but appeared highly expressed in patients and within their immunodominant clones.

TCR repertoires of sorted CD4+ and CD8+ blood T cells from severe aplastic anemia patients and healthy subjects were deep-sequenced in the study. Ficoll-Paque density gradient centrifugation was used to isolate peripheral blood mononuclear cells. Before DNA was extracted, CD4+ and CD8+ T cells were sorted using either FACS or magnetic beads. TCR beta VDJ combination and CDR3 sequence profiling used genomic DNA as the template. An Illumina HiSeq 2000 was used for TCR repertoire sequencing. The original pipeline was this. Repertoires were assessed using TRBV/TRBJ rearrangement plots, CDR3 size and DJ length profiles, and Simpson's diversity index. The most abundant DNA sequence in the deep sequencing data was defined as the immunodominant clone. CDR3 amino acid sequences were checked for sharing across subjects and were also compared against the VDJdb database and published repertoires. TCRdb reworked the public reads: Q25 trimming with fastp, MiXCR clone assembly, productive beta chains retained. Each entry is one CDR3 protein sequence, shown with its most common DNA and genes. TCRdb, not the original authors, processed these V and J calls. The sample data list 180,000 or so distinct CDR3 sequences, and just over 45% of these were observed just once. The top ten clones comprise around 2.9% of the sample.

The germline V gene (reference sequence) supplies CDR1 DFQATT and CDR2 SNEGSKA. The CDR3 measures 10 amino acids from cysteine to phenylalanine. The retained sequence is limited to the CDR3, 30 bases, with the frame set at the first base. The specimen was sorted CD4+, CD8+, or CD8+CD57+ T cells (not recorded which) from PBMCs. This sequence originates from a human donor in good health. Recombination linked TRBV20-1 to TRBJ2-7; the D gene is unclear. The CDR3 region: CNASGSEQYF. Read as DNA, the sequence is TGCAATGCTTCAGGTTCCGAGCAGTACTTC.